Below are 13 T cell receptor beta chains sequenced from a single sample in a study of T cell responses to AZD1222 COVID-19 vaccine. This table comes from immunoSEQ multiplex PCR, and its TCRdb copy is limited to in-frame clones, with some not included. Of tens of thousands of clones in the sample, over 75% were seen once. The specimen was peripheral blood, collected 28 days after the second AZD1222 dose. These receptor sequences come from an adult who received the AZD1222 COVID-19 vaccine.

The J gene is TRBJ2-7, the V gene TRBV7-8; D remains unclear. Germline V gene data show CDR1 as SGHVS and CDR2 as FQNEAQ. Trimming removed 2 bases at V and 2 bases at J, with 7 bases between. This CDR3 is 13 amino acids long. CDR3 region: CASSLPGTYEQYF. The CDR3 DNA reads as TGTGCCAGCAGCTTACCCGGCACCTACGAGCAGTACTTC.

V usage is TRBV30 and J usage is TRBJ1-6; TRBD1 is a possible D gene (5 bases). This CDR3 spans 15 amino acids. Germline CDR1 and CDR2: GTSNPN and SVGIG (reference sequence). Trimming removed 4 bases at V and 7 bases at J, with 17 bases between. CDR3 residues: CAWTYRGARNSPLHF. CDR3 bases: TGTGCCTGGACCTATCGAGGGGCGAGGAATTCACCCCTCCACTTT. Full variable domain (remainder filled in from reference TRBV30 and TRBJ1-6): SQTIHQWPATLVQPVGSPLSLECTVEGTSNPNLYWYRQAAGRGLQLLFYSVGIGQISSEVPQNLSASRPQDRQFILSSKKLLLSDSGFYLCAWTYRGARNSPLHFGNGTRLTVT.

The V call is TRBV6-2 or TRBV6-3, the J call TRBJ1-2; 8 nucleotides agree with TRBD1. V gave up 2 bases and J gave up 6 bases; unmatched junction bases: 5. Per the germline V gene, CDR1 is MNHEY and CDR2 is SVGEGT. The CDR3 is 14 residues long. The CDR3 sequence is CASSYLDRGHGYTF. The CDR3 bases are TGTGCCAGCAGTTACCTAGACAGGGGCCATGGCTACACCTTC.

The chain links TRBV28 to TRBJ1-1; TRBD1 is a possible D gene (6 bases). This CDR3 has 16 amino acids. V was clipped by 2 bases and J by 5 bases, with 18 bases between them. Germline V lookup: CDR1 MDHEN, CDR2 SYDVKM. CDR3 sequence reads: CASSLRDTLGRTEAFF. CDR3 DNA sequence: TGTGCCAGCAGTTTACGGGACACCCTGGGGAGGACTGAAGCTTTCTTT.

This rearrangement joins TRBV29-1 to TRBJ2-7; D is uncertain. The CDR3 consists of 13 residues. CDR1 is SQVTM and CDR2 is ANQGSEA in the germline V gene. Deletions cut 3 bases from V and 2 bases from J, with 11 bases between. The CDR3 here is CSVDLKGTYEQYF. For the CDR3, the DNA is TGCAGCGTTGATTTAAAGGGTACCTACGAGCAGTACTTC.

This chain uses TRBV27 with TRBJ2-5; 15 bases agree with TRBD2. CDR1 and CDR2 from the germline V gene are MNHEY and SMNVEV (reference sequence). This CDR3 comprises 19 residues. After removal of 1 base from V and 2 bases from J, the junction contained 8 bases not matched to a gene. CDR3 nucleotide sequence: TGTGCCAGCAGTTTATTCCCGGGACTAGCGGGGGGCCATCAAGAGACCCAGTACTTC. This codes for CASSLFPGLAGGHQETQYF.

The rearrangement joins TRBV7-3 to TRBJ2-2, with 8 bases identical to TRBD1. Per germline, CDR1 SGHTA and CDR2 FQGTGA. The CDR3 length is 16 residues. With 4 bases clipped from V and 6 bases from J, the junction kept 10 bases outside the gene matches. The DNA of the CDR3 is TGTGCCAGCAGCTCCCAGGGGGCGCGGATGCCCGGGGAGCTGTTTTTT. The encoded protein is CASSSQGARMPGELFF. The full variable domain, completed using reference TRBV7-3 and TRBJ2-2, is GAGVSQTPSNKVTEKGKYVELRCDPISGHTALYWYRQSLGQGPEFLIYFQGTGAADDSGLPNDRFFAVRPEGSVSTLKIQRTERGDSAVYLCASSSQGARMPGELFFGEGSRLTVL.

The chain recombines TRBV14 with TRBJ2-1; 14 bases are a match to TRBD2. This CDR3 has 15 amino acids. V gave up 6 bases and J gave up 8 bases; unmatched junction bases: 6. In germline, CDR1 is SGHDN, CDR2 FVKESK. CDR3 nucleotides: TGTGCCAGCAGGCTTGGACTAGCGGGGGGTTATGAGCAGTTCTTC. It encodes CASRLGLAGGYEQFF.

The chain employs TRBV7-9 and TRBJ1-5; unclear D gene. The V end was cut by 1 base, the J end by 9 bases, with 16 bases between. The CDR3 totals 15 residues. Germline CDR1 and CDR2: SEHNR and FQNEAQ (reference sequence). The CDR3 DNA sequence: TGTGCCAGCAGCTTAGAGGGCAGTCCCCTCTGGCCCCAGCATTTT. Its protein is CASSLEGSPLWPQHF.

V gene TRBV19 combines with J gene TRBJ1-5; 12 bases map to TRBD1. After removal of 7 bases from V and 3 bases from J, the junction contained 7 bases not matched to a gene. CDR3 size: 16 residues. Germline CDR1 reads LNHDA; CDR2 reads SQIVND (reference sequence). Written as DNA, the CDR3 is TGTGCCAGTATCGGGACAGGGGGCACGCACAATCAGCCCCAGCATTTT. This sequence encodes CASIGTGGTHNQPQHF.

The CDR3 region is CASSWDATGELFF. The CDR3 bases are TGCGCCAGCAGTTGGGACGCAACCGGGGAGCTGTTTTTT. The chain uses TRBV10-1 and TRBJ2-2, with D possibly being TRBD1 or TRBD2 (5 bases each). The CDR3 totals 13 residues. CDR1 is WNHNN and CDR2 is SYGVQD in the germline V gene (reference sequence). Trimming removed 5 bases from V and 5 bases from J, with 9 bases in between.

The chain uses TRBV24-1 and TRBJ1-2; 7 positions agree with TRBD1. The CDR3 has 13 amino acids. Unmatched junction bases numbered 5, after V lost 4 bases and J lost 7 bases. CDR1 is KGHDR, CDR2 SFDVKD, per germline. The CDR3 protein is CATSEGAGGGYTF. CDR3 bases: TGTGCCACCAGTGAAGGGGCAGGGGGTGGCTACACCTTC.

This clone was counted a single time. V is TRBV7-8 and J is TRBJ1-1, with D perhaps TRBD1 (6 bases). Germline V gene lookup returns CDR1 SGHVS and CDR2 FQNEAQ. The CDR3 is made up of 14 amino acids. Trimming stripped 3 bases from V and 1 base from J, with 9 bases between. Written as DNA, the CDR3 is TGTGCCAGCAGCTTCGGACAGCCGAACACTGAAGCTTTCTTT. Amino acids: CASSFGQPNTEAFF. The full variable domain, its missing parts supplied by reference TRBV7-8 and TRBJ1-1, is GAGVSQSPRYKVAKRGQDVALRCDPISGHVSLFWYQQALGQGPEFLTYFQNEAQLDKSGLPSDRFFAERPEGSVSTLKIQRTQQEDSAVYLCASSFGQPNTEAFFGQGTRLTVV.